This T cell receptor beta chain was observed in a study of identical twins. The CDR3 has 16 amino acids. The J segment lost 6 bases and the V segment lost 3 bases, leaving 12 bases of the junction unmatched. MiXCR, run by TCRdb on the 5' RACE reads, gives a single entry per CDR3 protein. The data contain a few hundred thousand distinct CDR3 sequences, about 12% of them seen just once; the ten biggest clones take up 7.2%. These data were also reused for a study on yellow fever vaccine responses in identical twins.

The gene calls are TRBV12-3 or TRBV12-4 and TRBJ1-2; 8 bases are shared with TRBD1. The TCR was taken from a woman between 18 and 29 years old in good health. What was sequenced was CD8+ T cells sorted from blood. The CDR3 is CASSLSGGLMENGYTF. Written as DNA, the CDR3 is TGTGCCAGCAGTTTGTCAGGGGGCCTAATGGAGAATGGCTACACCTTC.